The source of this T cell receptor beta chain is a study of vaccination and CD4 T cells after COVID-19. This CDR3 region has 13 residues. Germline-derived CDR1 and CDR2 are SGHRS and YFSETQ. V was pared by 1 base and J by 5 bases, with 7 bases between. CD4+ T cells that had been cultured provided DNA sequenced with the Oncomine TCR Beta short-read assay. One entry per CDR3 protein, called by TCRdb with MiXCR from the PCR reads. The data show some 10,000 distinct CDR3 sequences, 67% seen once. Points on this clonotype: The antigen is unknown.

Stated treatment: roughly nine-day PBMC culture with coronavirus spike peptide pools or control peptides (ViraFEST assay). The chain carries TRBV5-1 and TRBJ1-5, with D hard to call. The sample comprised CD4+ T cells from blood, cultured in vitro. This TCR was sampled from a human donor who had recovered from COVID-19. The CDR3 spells CASSLHEDQPQHF. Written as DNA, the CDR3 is TGCGCCAGCAGCTTGCATGAGGATCAGCCCCAGCATTTT.